Shown below are 14 T cell receptor beta chains from a single sample sequenced in a study of technical replicates of blood from a handful of donors. The protocol was immunoSEQ multiplex PCR, while the TCRdb copy is restricted to in-frame clones and leaves out a portion. The data hold some 48,000 clones, with 80% to 95% observed a single time. The sample was PBMCs. All receptors come from a human donor in good health. Some clones in this sample may be carry-over from other donors' samples.

This chain uses TRBV5-1 with TRBJ1-6, with D tentatively TRBD1 (5 bases). The germline gives CDR1 SGHRS, CDR2 YFSETQ. The CDR3 has 15 residues. The V end lost 7 bases, the J end lost 5 bases, and 16 bases lay between the germline ends. The CDR3 sequence is CASSFNGGDNSPLHF. The CDR3 region has the DNA TGCGCCAGCTCGTTCAATGGGGGGGATAATTCACCCCTCCACTTT.

This chain links TRBV21-1 with TRBJ2-7; the table's D call, TRBD1, has no DNA check behind it. TRBV21-1 is a known pseudogene. The CDR3 runs to 14 residues. The CDR3 sequence is CASSIRTGGYEQYF. In nucleotides, the CDR3 is TGTGCCAGCAGCATTCGGACAGGGGGCTACGAGCAGTACTTC.

This sequence joins TRBV5-1 and TRBJ2-7, with a tentative D call TRBD2 (6 bases). The ends were cut back, 4 bases at V and 2 bases at J, with 10 bases in the middle. Germline V gene data show CDR1 as SGHRS and CDR2 as YFSETQ. The CDR3 length is 13 residues. The CDR3 coding sequence is TGCGCCAGCAGCCCGGGACTGACCTACGAGCAGTACTTC. Encoded protein: CASSPGLTYEQYF.

This chain links TRBV6-1 with TRBJ1-5; 8 nucleotides agree with TRBD1. The CDR3 extends over 15 amino acids. V lost 3 bases and J lost 6; bases outside the gene matches: 7. Germline CDR1 and CDR2: MNHNS and SASEGT. CDR3 region: CASSETGERGQPQHF. The CDR3 coding sequence is TGTGCCAGCAGTGAGACAGGGGAACGGGGTCAGCCCCAGCATTTT.

This clone has a single count. The chain joins TRBV4-1 to TRBJ1-1, with a tentative D call TRBD1 (5 bases). Germline V lookup: CDR1 MGHRA, CDR2 YSYEKL. The V end was cut by 0 bases, the J end by 4 bases, with 9 bases between. This CDR3 comprises 14 residues. The CDR3 loop is CASSQEGEATEAFF. CDR3 nucleotides: TGCGCCAGCAGCCAAGAAGGGGAGGCCACTGAAGCTTTCTTT.

The chain combines TRBV11-2 with TRBJ2-7; 9 bases are shared with TRBD1. Germline-derived CDR1 and CDR2 are SGHAT and FQNNGV. The V segment lost 3 bases and the J segment 5 bases; nucleotides outside the gene matches: 5. The CDR3 runs to 14 residues. CDR3 loop: CASSFDTGGNEQYF. The CDR3 DNA reads as TGTGCCAGCAGCTTCGACACAGGGGGCAACGAGCAGTACTTC.

The rearrangement joins TRBV4-1 to TRBJ2-3; 10 nucleotides agree with TRBD2. Germline-derived CDR1 and CDR2 are MGHRA and YSYEKL. J was trimmed by 4 bases and V by 2 bases; bases with no gene match: 12. There are 18 residues in the CDR3. The CDR3 is CASSQTWISGGAADTQYF. The DNA for the CDR3 is TGCGCCAGCAGCCAAACATGGATAAGCGGGGGGGCCGCAGATACGCAGTATTTT.

Only a few counts were recorded for this clone. J is TRBJ2-6 and V is TRBV5-1; a weak D match, TRBD1 (6 bases). CDR1 and CDR2 (germline): SGHRS, YFSETQ. CDR3 length: 18 amino acids. The V and J ends lost 1 base and 0 bases respectively, with 14 bases between them. CDR3 sequence (DNA): TGCGCCAGCAGCTTGAGGGTGGCAGGGGACTCTGGGGCCAACGTCCTGACTTTC. Protein sequence: CASSLRVAGDSGANVLTF.

The chain links TRBV29-1 to TRBJ2-1; TRBD1 is a possible D gene (6 bases). V was trimmed by 7 bases and J by 6 bases, leaving 13 bases between them. The CDR3 length is 12 residues. CDR1 and CDR2 (germline): SQVTM, ANQGSEA. In DNA form, the CDR3 reads TGCAGCGCCGGACAGCCGGGCAATGAGCAGTTCTTC. Residues: CSAGQPGNEQFF.

The chain joins TRBV18 to TRBJ1-4; D is ambiguous. The germline gives CDR1 KGHSH, CDR2 LQKENI. There are 14 residues in the CDR3. Trimming cost V 3 bases and J 8 bases, with 13 bases left between them. The CDR3 DNA sequence: TGTGCCAGCTCACCCGAGGAGGGCAGGGAAAAACTGTTTTTT. It specifies CASSPEEGREKLFF.

This clone is a singleton in its sample. The chain uses TRBV7-2 and TRBJ1-5; D perhaps matches TRBD1 (5 bases). V was clipped by 4 bases and J by 0 bases, with 10 bases between them. Per the germline V gene, CDR1 is SGHTA and CDR2 is FQGNSA. The CDR3 sequence is 15 residues long. The CDR3 DNA reads TGTGCCAGCAGCTACCGGGGGGGTAGCAATCAGCCCCAGCATTTT. Amino acids: CASSYRGGSNQPQHF. Full variable domain (outside the CDR3, taken from reference TRBV7-2 and TRBJ1-5): GAGVSQSPSNKVTEKGKDVELRCDPISGHTALYWYRQSLGQGLEFLIYFQGNSAPDKSGLPSDRFSAERTGGSVSTLTIQRTQQEDSAVYLCASSYRGGSNQPQHFGDGTRLSIL.

J is TRBJ2-5 and V is TRBV5-1, with TRBD2 matching 10 bases. The CDR3 consists of 16 residues. CDR1 and CDR2 from the germline V gene are SGHRS and YFSETQ. Losses at the gene ends were 1 base for V and 2 bases for J; bases not matched to a gene: 5. The CDR3 DNA is TGCGCCAGCAGCTTGAGTACTAGCGGGGAGCAAGAGACCCAGTACTTC. Its translation: CASSLSTSGEQETQYF.

The chain joins TRBV7-3 to TRBJ2-6; D may be TRBD1 (6 bases). V was clipped by 9 bases and J by 0 bases, with 12 bases between them. In germline, CDR1 is SGHTA, CDR2 FQGTGA. This CDR3 is built from 15 residues. The CDR3, as DNA: TGTGCCAGTGGACAGATTAACTCTGGGGCCAACGTCCTGACTTTC. It encodes CASGQINSGANVLTF.

The chain links TRBV27 to TRBJ1-2, with D possibly matching TRBD1 (6 bases). This CDR3 is built from 13 residues. The ends were cut back, 6 bases at V and 2 bases at J, with 10 bases in the middle. Per the germline V gene, CDR1 is MNHEY and CDR2 is SMNVEV (reference sequence). The CDR3 here is CASSYRANYGYTF. In nucleotides, the CDR3 is TGTGCCAGCAGCTACAGGGCGAACTATGGCTACACCTTC.